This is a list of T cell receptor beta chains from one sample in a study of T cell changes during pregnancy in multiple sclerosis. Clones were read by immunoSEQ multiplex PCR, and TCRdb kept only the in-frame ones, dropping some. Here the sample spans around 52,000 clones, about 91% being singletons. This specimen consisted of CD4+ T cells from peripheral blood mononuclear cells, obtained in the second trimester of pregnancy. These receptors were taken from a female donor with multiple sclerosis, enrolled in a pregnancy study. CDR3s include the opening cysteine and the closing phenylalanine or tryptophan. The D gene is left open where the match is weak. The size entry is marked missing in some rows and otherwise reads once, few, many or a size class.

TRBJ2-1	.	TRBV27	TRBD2	TGTGCCAGCAGTACACTAGCGGGAGATTCATACAATGAGCAGTTCTTC	CASSTLAGDSYNEQFF
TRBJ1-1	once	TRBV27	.	TGTGCCAGCAGTACGACAAGGGAGAGGACTGAAGCTTTCTTT	CASSTTRERTEAFF
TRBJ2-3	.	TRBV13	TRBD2	TGTGCCAGCAGCTCCGGGACTACAAGGGATACGCAGTATTTT	CASSSGTTRDTQYF
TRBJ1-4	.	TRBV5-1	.	TGCGCCAGCAAAAGTCCCGGGTCCACTAATGAAAAACTGTTTTTT	CASKSPGSTNEKLFF
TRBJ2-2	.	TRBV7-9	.	TGTGCCAGCAGCTTAAAGGACAGAAGGTTGGGGGAGCTGTTTTTT	CASSLKDRRLGELFF
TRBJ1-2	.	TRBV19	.	TGTGCCAGTAGTATACCGGGGAACTATGGCTACACCTTC	CASSIPGNYGYTF
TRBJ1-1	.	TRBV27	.	TGTGCCAGCAGTCCCTCATGGAGGGCTTACGAAGCTTTCTTT	CASSPSWRAYEAFF
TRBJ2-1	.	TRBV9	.	TGTGCCAGCAGCGTAGGGGTAGTAGCGGAGTACAATGAGCAGTTCTTC	CASSVGVVAEYNEQFF
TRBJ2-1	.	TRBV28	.	TGTGCCAGCAGTCCCCCCCGGGATGAGCAGTTCTTC	CASSPPRDEQFF
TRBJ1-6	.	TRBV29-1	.	TGCAGCGCTCGAGAGGGGGAAGGCTCACCCCTCCACTTT	CSAREGEGSPLHF
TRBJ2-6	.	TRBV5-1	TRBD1	TGCGCCAGCAGCCACGACCCAGGGGGCTCTGGGGCCAACGTCCTGACTTTC	CASSHDPGGSGANVLTF
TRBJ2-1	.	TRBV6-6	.	TGTGCCAGCAGCCTTGGGACTGCCGGGATCAATGAGCAGTTCTTC	CASSLGTAGINEQFF
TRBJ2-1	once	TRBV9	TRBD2	TGTGCCAGCAGCGTAGGGGAGGGTGGAGTCAGGGCCTACAATGAGCAGTTCTTC	CASSVGEGGVRAYNEQFF
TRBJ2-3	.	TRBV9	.	TGTGCCAGCAGCCTCACCCGGGAGATTACAGATACGCAGTATTTT	CASSLTREITDTQYF
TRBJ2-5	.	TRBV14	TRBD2	TGTGCCAGCAGCCAATACTTGCTAGCGGGGGGGATTCGAGAGACCCAGTACTTC	CASSQYLLAGGIRETQYF
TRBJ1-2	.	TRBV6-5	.	TGTGCCAGCAGTTACCTTACGGGCTATGGCTACACCTTC	CASSYLTGYGYTF
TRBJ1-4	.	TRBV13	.	TGTGCCAGCAGCCTACCGCGAGGAGGTAATGAAAAACTGTTTTTT	CASSLPRGGNEKLFF
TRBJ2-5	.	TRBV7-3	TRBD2	TGTGCCAGCAGCCCTCGGGGGGGCTGGGAGGAGACCCAGTACTTC	CASSPRGGWEETQYF
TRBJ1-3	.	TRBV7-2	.	TGTGCCAGCAGCCCCGAGGCCGGAAACACCATATATTTT	CASSPEAGNTIYF
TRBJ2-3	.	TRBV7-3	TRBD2	TGTGCCAGCAGCCCCCCGACTAGCGGGGGACTCACAGATACGCAGTATTTT	CASSPPTSGGLTDTQYF
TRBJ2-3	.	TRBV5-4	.	TGTGCCAGCAGCCAGGACAGCCCGGATACGCAGTATTTT	CASSQDSPDTQYF
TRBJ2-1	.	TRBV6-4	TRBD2	TGTGCCAGCAGTGACGTTCCGACTAGCGCGGGTGAGCAGTTCTTC	CASSDVPTSAGEQFF
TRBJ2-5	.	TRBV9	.	TGTGCCAGCAGCAAGCGGCCTGTGGAGACCCAGTACTTC	CASSKRPVETQYF
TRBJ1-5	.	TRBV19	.	TGTGCCAGTAAGCCGCCGGACAGACAAAATCAGCCCCAGCATTTT	CASKPPDRQNQPQHF
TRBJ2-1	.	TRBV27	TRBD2	TGTGCCAGCAGCTCAGCGGGAAAAGATGAGCAGTTCTTC	CASSSAGKDEQFF
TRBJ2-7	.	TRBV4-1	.	TGCGCCAGCAGCCAAGATTCCCCTTTGAGCGGGTCCTACGAGCAGTACTTC	CASSQDSPLSGSYEQYF
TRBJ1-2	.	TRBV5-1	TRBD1	TGCGCCAGCAGCTGGCAGGGGGATGATGGCTACACCTTC	CASSWQGDDGYTF
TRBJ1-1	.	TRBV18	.	TGTGCCAGCTCACCATTACAGGATAACACTGAAGCTTTCTTT	CASSPLQDNTEAFF
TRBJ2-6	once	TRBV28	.	TGTGCCAGCAGTGCACAGGGGGCCAACGTCCTGACTTTC	CASSAQGANVLTF
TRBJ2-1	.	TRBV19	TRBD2	TGTGCCAGTAGTATACGTGTGGGACTAGGTGGGAATGAGCAGTTCTTC	CASSIRVGLGGNEQFF
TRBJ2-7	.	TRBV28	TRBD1	TGTGCCAGCAGTCCCCCGGGACAGGGGATAGAAGAGCAGTACTTC	CASSPPGQGIEEQYF
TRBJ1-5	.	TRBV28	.	TGTGCCAGCCAACGGGGTGGGGGGAATCAGCCCCAGCATTTT	CASQRGGGNQPQHF
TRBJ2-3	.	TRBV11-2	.	TGTGCCAGCAGCCCTGGTCGGACGCAGTATTTT	CASSPGRTQYF
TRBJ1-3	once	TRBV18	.	TGTGCCAGCTCACCACTCTCGGGACTGACAGACTCTGGAAACACCATATATTTT	CASSPLSGLTDSGNTIYF
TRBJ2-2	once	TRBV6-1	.	TGTGCCAGCAGTGAAATACAGGGACCTACCGGGGAGCTGTTTTTT	CASSEIQGPTGELFF
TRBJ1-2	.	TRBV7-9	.	TGTGCCAGCAGCTTAATGGGGGCCCCCGGCTACACCTTC	CASSLMGAPGYTF
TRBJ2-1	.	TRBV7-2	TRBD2	TGTGCCAGCAGCTTCTTACGAATAGCGGGAGGGAGGAATGAGCAGTTCTTC	CASSFLRIAGGRNEQFF
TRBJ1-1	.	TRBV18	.	TGTGCCAGCTCACCCAGGGTAACGAACACTGAAGCTTTCTTT	CASSPRVTNTEAFF
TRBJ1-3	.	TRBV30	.	TGTGCCTGGAGTCCAAACTCGGCGGTCACCATATATTTT	CAWSPNSAVTIYF
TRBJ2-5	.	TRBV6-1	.	TGTGCCAGCAGTGAACCAGGGACCCAGTACTTC	CASSEPGTQYF